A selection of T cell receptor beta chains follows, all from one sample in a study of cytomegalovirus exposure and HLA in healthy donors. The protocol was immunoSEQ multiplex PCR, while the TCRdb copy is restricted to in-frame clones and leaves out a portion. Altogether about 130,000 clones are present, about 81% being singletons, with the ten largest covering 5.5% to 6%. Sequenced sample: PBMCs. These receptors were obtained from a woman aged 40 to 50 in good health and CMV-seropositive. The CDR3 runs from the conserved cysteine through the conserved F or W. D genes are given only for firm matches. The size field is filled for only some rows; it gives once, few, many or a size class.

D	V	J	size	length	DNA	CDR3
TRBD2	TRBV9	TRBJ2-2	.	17	TGTGCCAGCAGCTCCCCCTTGGCTAGCGGGGGAACCGGGGAGCTGTTTTTT	CASSSPLASGGTGELFF
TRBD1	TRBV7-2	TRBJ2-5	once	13	TGTGCCAGCAGCATAGACAGGGTAGAGACCCAGTACTTC	CASSIDRVETQYF
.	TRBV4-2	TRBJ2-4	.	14	TGTGCCAGCAGCCAAGATCGCGGGGAAGACATTCAGTACTTC	CASSQDRGEDIQYF
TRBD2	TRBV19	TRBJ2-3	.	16	TGTGCCAGTAGTATGGGGAGCGGGGGATCTGCAGATACGCAGTATTTT	CASSMGSGGSADTQYF
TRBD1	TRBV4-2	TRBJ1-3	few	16	TGTGCCAGCAGCCCAATGGGACAGGGCTCTGGAAACACCATATATTTT	CASSPMGQGSGNTIYF
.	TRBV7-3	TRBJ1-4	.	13	TGTGCCAGCAGTCGGGGGGCGGGTGAAAAACTGTTTTTT	CASSRGAGEKLFF
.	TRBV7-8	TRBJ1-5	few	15	TGTGCCAGCAGCCGTGGGGGGGCCCAAAATCAGCCCCAGCATTTT	CASSRGGAQNQPQHF
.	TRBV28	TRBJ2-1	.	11	TGTGCCACCTCATCCGGGTATGAGCAGTTCTTC	CATSSGYEQFF
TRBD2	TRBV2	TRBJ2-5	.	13	TGTGCCAGCAGTGAGTCGGGAGGGGAGACCCAGTACTTC	CASSESGGETQYF
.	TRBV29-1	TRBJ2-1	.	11	TGCAGCGTTCGGACTGGCGCTACCCAGTTCTTC	CSVRTGATQFF
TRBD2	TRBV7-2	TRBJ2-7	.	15	TGTGCCAGCAGTACTAGCGGAGTTGGCTCCTACGAGCAGTACTTC	CASSTSGVGSYEQYF
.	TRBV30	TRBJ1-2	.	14	TGTGCCTGGAGTGTACGGTTAGGGGACTATGGCTACACCTTC	CAWSVRLGDYGYTF
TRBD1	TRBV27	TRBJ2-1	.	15	TGTGCCAGCAGTTTAACAGGGGGCTGGGACAATGAGCAGTTCTTC	CASSLTGGWDNEQFF
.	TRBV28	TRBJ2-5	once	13	TGTGCCAGCAGTCCCGGGATAGGAGAGACCCAGTACTTC	CASSPGIGETQYF
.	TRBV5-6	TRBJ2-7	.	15	TGTGCCAGCAGCTTGGAAGATAGGGGTGGTCACGAGCAGTACTTC	CASSLEDRGGHEQYF
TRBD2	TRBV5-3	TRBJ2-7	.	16	TGTGCCAGAAGCTTGGGGTTCCTGGGCGGGAGCTACGAGCAGTACTTC	CARSLGFLGGSYEQYF
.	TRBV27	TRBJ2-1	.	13	TGTGCCAGCAGTTTATCCGCGGGCTATGAGCAGTTCTTC	CASSLSAGYEQFF
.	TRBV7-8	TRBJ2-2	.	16	TGTGCCAGCAGCTTAAGGGACAAGACGAACACCGGGGAGCTGTTTTTT	CASSLRDKTNTGELFF
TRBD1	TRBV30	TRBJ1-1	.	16	TGTGCCTGGAGGAAGACGAGCCGGACAGGGAACACTGAAGCTTTCTTT	CAWRKTSRTGNTEAFF
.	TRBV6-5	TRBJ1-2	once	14	TGTGCCAGCAGTTCCCGGGGGGGGGTCTATGGCTACACCTTC	CASSSRGGVYGYTF
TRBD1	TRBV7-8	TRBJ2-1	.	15	TGTGCCAGCAGCCGGGACAGGGGAAACTACAATGAGCAGTTCTTC	CASSRDRGNYNEQFF
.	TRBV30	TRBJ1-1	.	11	TGTGCCTGGAGAAGGGGGTTGGGAGCTTTCTTT	CAWRRGLGAFF
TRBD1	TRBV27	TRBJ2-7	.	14	TGTGCCAGCCCTCGGGACAGACTCACCTACGAGCAGTACTTC	CASPRDRLTYEQYF
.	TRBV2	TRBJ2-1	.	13	TGTGCCAGCATTAAGGACGGGGGCAATGAGCAGTTCTTC	CASIKDGGNEQFF
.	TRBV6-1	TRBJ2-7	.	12	TGTGCCAGCGGGCGAATAACCTACGAGCAGTACTTC	CASGRITYEQYF